This T cell receptor (beta chain) appears in the sequencing data of a study of CD4+ T cells in melanoma. Repertoires were generated with immunoSEQ multiplex PCR, while TCRdb's copy carries only in-frame clones and drops some. The sample contains approximately 3,700 clones, less than 80% of which appear only once. CDR3 length: 14 residues. V shed 1 base and J 7 bases; nucleotides not matched to a gene: 4. The germline V gene encodes CDR1 SGHVS and CDR2 FQNEAQ. The chain combines TRBV7-8 with TRBJ2-7; 10 nucleotides agree with TRBD1. The sequenced material came from tumor tissue. This TCR derives from a human donor with melanoma. CDR3 region: CASSLGQGAGEQYF. For the CDR3, the DNA is TGTGCCAGCAGCTTAGGACAGGGGGCGGGGGAGCAGTACTTC.